These 3 T cell receptor beta chains were all obtained from the same sample, sequenced in a study of cytomegalovirus exposure and HLA in healthy donors. PCR primers comprised 60 Vbeta and 13 Jbeta primers. The protocol was immunoSEQ multiplex PCR, while the TCRdb copy is restricted to in-frame clones and leaves out a portion. This sample has under 200,000 clones, with 81% found just once. The sequenced material came from PBMCs. These receptors came from a woman aged 18-29 years in good health and CMV-seropositive.

The chain is built from TRBV7-2 and TRBJ1-3, with 9 bases lining up with TRBD1. This CDR3 comprises 17 residues. Germline V gene sequence: CDR1 SGHTA, CDR2 FQGNSA. Germline trimming cut 1 base from V and 1 base from J; bases unmatched to any gene: 5. The CDR3 here is CASSLGGTGFSGNTIYF. Written as DNA, the CDR3 is TGTGCCAGCAGCTTAGGTGGGACAGGGTTTTCTGGAAACACCATATATTTT.

The genes are TRBV9 and TRBJ2-3, with 9 nucleotides matching TRBD2. Germline CDR1 is SGDLS and CDR2 is YYNGEE. CDR3 length: 15 residues. J gave up 0 bases and V 5 bases, and 4 bases lay outside the gene matches. CDR3 sequence (DNA): TGTGCCAGCAGGCCTAGCGGGGCGAGCACAGATACGCAGTATTTT. Protein: CASRPSGASTDTQYF.

This chain joins TRBV5-5 and TRBJ1-5, with 11 bases that match TRBD1. The germline V gene encodes CDR1 SGHKS and CDR2 YYEKEE (reference sequence). The CDR3 has 16 amino acids. V shed 0 bases and J 6 bases; nucleotides not matched to a gene: 5. The CDR3 bases are TGTGCCAGCAGCTTGGTGGACAGGGGGCTTGGTCAGCCCCAGCATTTT. Amino acids: CASSLVDRGLGQPQHF.